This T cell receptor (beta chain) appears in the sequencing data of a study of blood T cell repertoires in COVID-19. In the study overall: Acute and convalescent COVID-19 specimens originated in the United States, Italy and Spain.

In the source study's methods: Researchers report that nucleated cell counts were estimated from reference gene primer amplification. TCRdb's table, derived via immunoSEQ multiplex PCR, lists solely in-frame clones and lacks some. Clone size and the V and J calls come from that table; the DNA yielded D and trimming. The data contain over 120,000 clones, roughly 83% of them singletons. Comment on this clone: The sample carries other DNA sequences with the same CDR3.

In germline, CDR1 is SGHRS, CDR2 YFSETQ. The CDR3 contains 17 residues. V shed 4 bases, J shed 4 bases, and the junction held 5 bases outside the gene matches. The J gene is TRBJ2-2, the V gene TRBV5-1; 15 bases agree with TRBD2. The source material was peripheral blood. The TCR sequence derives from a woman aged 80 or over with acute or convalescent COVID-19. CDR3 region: CASSKGLAGGVTGELFF. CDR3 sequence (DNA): TGCGCCAGCAGCAAGGGACTAGCGGGGGGTGTCACCGGGGAGCTGTTTTTT.